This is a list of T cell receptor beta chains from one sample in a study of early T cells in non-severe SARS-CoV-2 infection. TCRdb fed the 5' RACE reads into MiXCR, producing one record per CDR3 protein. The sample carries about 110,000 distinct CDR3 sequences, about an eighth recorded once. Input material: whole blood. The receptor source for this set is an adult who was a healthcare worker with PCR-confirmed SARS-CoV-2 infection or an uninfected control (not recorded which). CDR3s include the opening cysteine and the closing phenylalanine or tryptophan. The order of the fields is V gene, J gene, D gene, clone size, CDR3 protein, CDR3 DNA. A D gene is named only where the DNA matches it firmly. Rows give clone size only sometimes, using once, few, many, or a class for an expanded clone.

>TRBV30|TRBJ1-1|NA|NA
CAWMRGDGDTEAFF
TGTGCCTGGATGCGCGGGGACGGGGACACTGAAGCTTTCTTT
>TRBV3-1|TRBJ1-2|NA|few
CASSQGTAYGYTF
TGTGCCAGCAGCCAAGGGACGGCGTATGGCTACACCTTC
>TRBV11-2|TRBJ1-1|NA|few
CASSFPQGRSTEAFF
TGTGCCAGCAGCTTCCCCCAGGGACGGAGCACTGAAGCTTTCTTT
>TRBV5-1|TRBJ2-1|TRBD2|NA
CASSLEFGLAGAVGEQFF
TGCGCCAGCAGCTTGGAATTTGGACTAGCGGGAGCTGTGGGTGAGCAGTTCTTC
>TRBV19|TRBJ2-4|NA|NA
CASAPGVAKNIQYF
TGTGCCAGTGCTCCCGGGGTAGCCAAAAACATTCAGTACTTC
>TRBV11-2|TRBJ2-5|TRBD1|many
CASSPRPGQGQETQYF
TGTGCCAGCAGCCCACGACCGGGACAGGGGCAAGAGACCCAGTACTTC
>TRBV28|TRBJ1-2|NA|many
CASTHGRTGYYGYTF
TGTGCCAGCACCCACGGGCGTACAGGTTACTATGGCTACACCTTC
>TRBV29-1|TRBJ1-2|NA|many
CSVESAGIGYTF
TGCAGCGTTGAAAGTGCCGGGATTGGCTACACCTTC
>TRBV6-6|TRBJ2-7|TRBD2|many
CASHRGGSSYEQYF
TGTGCCAGTCATCGGGGGGGGAGCTCCTACGAGCAGTACTTC
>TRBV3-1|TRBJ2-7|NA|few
CASSQDRRREQYF
TGTGCCAGCAGCCAAGATAGGCGGCGCGAGCAGTACTTC
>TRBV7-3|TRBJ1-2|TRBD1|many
CASSPGSGQLYGYTF
TGTGCCAGCAGCCCCGGATCGGGACAGCTCTATGGCTACACCTTC
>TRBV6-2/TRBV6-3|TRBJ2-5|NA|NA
CASSRELETQYF
TGTGCCAGCAGCCGGGAGCTAGAGACCCAGTACTTC
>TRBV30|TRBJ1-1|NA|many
CAWSVKGTSTEAFF
TGTGCCTGGAGTGTTAAGGGGACTAGCACTGAAGCTTTCTTT
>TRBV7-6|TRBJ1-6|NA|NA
CASSSAFNSPLHF
TGTGCCAGCAGCTCAGCATTTAATTCACCCCTCCACTTT
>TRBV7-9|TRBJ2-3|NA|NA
CASSLAQGRTDTQYF
TGTGCCAGCAGCTTAGCACAGGGAAGGACAGATACGCAGTATTTT
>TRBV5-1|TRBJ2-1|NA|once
CASSLTTYNEQFF
TGCGCCAGCAGCTTGACCACCTACAATGAGCAGTTCTTC
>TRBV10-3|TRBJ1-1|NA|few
CAISESKGRGRTEAFF
TGTGCCATCAGTGAGTCTAAGGGCAGGGGCAGGACTGAAGCTTTCTTT
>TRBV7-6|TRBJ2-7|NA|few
CASSRTDSSYEQYF
TGTGCCAGCAGCCGGACCGACAGCTCCTACGAGCAGTACTTC
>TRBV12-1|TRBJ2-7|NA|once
CASSSSAIYEQYF
TGTGCCAGCAGCTCCAGCGCCATCTACGAGCAGTACTTC
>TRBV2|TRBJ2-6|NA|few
CASSRGISGANVLTF
TGTGCCAGCTCGAGGGGAATCTCTGGGGCCAACGTCCTGACTTTC